A selection of T cell receptor beta chains follows, all from one sample in a study of blood T cell repertoires in COVID-19. TCRdb's copy holds only in-frame clones and misses some; the assay was immunoSEQ multiplex PCR. The data show hundreds of thousands of clones, with more than 80% seen just once and around 0.3% held by the top ten. Sequenced: peripheral blood. These receptor sequences come from a young woman with acute or convalescent COVID-19. The CDR3 runs from the conserved cysteine through the conserved F or W. A D gene is named only where the DNA matches it firmly. Clone sizes are given selectively: once, few, many, or a class where the clone is expanded.

TRBV5-1	NA	NA	TRBJ1-2	TGCGCCAGCAGCCTGGGCCCCAGGCAAGACTATGGCTACACCTTC	CASSLGPRQDYGYTF
TRBV2	TRBD1	NA	TRBJ1-1	TGTGCCAGCCTGGGACAGGGGGGGATCAACACTGAAGCTTTCTTT	CASLGQGGINTEAFF
TRBV7-2	NA	NA	TRBJ1-2	TGTGCCAGCAGCCCTAGGGCCCTCGGGGGCTATGGCTACACCTTC	CASSPRALGGYGYTF
TRBV7-3	TRBD1	NA	TRBJ1-1	TGTGCCAGCAGCCCCGGACAGGGATTAAACACTGAAGCTTTCTTT	CASSPGQGLNTEAFF
TRBV9	TRBD1	NA	TRBJ2-5	TGTGCCAGCAGCGCGGGACAGGGGGCGCCCGGGGAGACCCAGTACTTC	CASSAGQGAPGETQYF
TRBV5-1	TRBD1	few	TRBJ1-2	TGCGCCAGCAGCTACGGGACAGGGATCTATGGCTACACCTTC	CASSYGTGIYGYTF
TRBV25-1	NA	NA	TRBJ2-3	TGTGCCAGCAGTGAATTCGAGAAGTTCACAGATACGCAGTATTTT	CASSEFEKFTDTQYF
TRBV25-1	NA	once	TRBJ1-2	TGTGCCAGCAGACCCGGATCACAGGGAGGCTACACCTTC	CASRPGSQGGYTF
TRBV6-4	NA	NA	TRBJ1-5	TGTGCCAGCAGTACGGACCCGGGGCAGCCCCAGCATTTT	CASSTDPGQPQHF
TRBV7-2	TRBD1	once	TRBJ1-6	TGTGCCAGCAGCTCTTATGGGGGACAGAATTCACCCCTCCACTTT	CASSSYGGQNSPLHF
TRBV11-2	NA	NA	TRBJ1-1	TGTGCCAGCAGCTCTTTACTGTGGCGTAGAGGGAACACTGAAGCTTTCTTT	CASSSLLWRRGNTEAFF
TRBV9	TRBD1	NA	TRBJ1-4	TGTGCCAGCAGCGTAGGGGACAGAGTTAATGAAAAACTGTTTTTT	CASSVGDRVNEKLFF
TRBV19	TRBD2	NA	TRBJ2-3	TGTGCCAGCCGGAGCGGGGCCAAACCAGATACGCAGTATTTT	CASRSGAKPDTQYF
TRBV5-6	TRBD1	NA	TRBJ1-6	TGTGCCAGCAGCTTATCAGTCAGGGGGCGATCACCCCTCCACTTT	CASSLSVRGRSPLHF
TRBV30	NA	NA	TRBJ1-1	TGTGCCTGGAGGACGCGGGCCTCGGGTGAAGCTTTCTTT	CAWRTRASGEAFF
TRBV4-1	NA	NA	TRBJ1-2	TGCGCCAGCAGCCAAGATCAGGCAGGGGATGGCTACACCTTC	CASSQDQAGDGYTF
TRBV5-1	NA	NA	TRBJ2-7	TGCGCCAGCAGCTTGGAGTTCTCGGGGGACGAGCAGTACTTC	CASSLEFSGDEQYF
TRBV4-3	NA	NA	TRBJ2-1	TGCGCCAGCAGCCAAGAGGTTGGCGGGGAGTCCTACAATGAGCAGTTCTTC	CASSQEVGGESYNEQFF
TRBV18	NA	NA	TRBJ2-3	TGTGCCAGCTCACCGGCCTTGGCCGTTAGCACAGATACGCAGTATTTT	CASSPALAVSTDTQYF
TRBV2	TRBD1	NA	TRBJ2-2	TGTGCCAGTAAAACGACAGGGATGAACACCGGGGAGCTGTTTTTT	CASKTTGMNTGELFF
TRBV4-3	NA	NA	TRBJ2-1	TGCGCCAGCAGTCATACTATAACAAATGAGCAGTTCTTC	CASSHTITNEQFF
TRBV3-1/TRBV3-2	NA	NA	TRBJ2-5	TGTGCCAGCAGCCAAGAAGAGGGTGGGGCCCAGTACTTC	CASSQEEGGAQYF
TRBV7-9	TRBD1	NA	TRBJ1-1	TGTGCCAGCAGCCCCCACAGGGGGAGGAACACTGAAGCTTTCTTT	CASSPHRGRNTEAFF
TRBV6-2/TRBV6-3	NA	NA	TRBJ2-6	TGTGCCAGCAGTTACTCGGCCGGGGGGGCCAACGTCCTGACTTTC	CASSYSAGGANVLTF
TRBV5-4	NA	NA	TRBJ1-4	TGTGCCAGCAGCTTGTTAGGCACAGGGACTAATGAAAAACTGTTTTTT	CASSLLGTGTNEKLFF
TRBV21-1	NA	NA	TRBJ2-3	TGTGCCAGCAGCAAACCTGCGGGACTAGCGAGCACAGATACGCAGTATTTT	CASSKPAGLASTDTQYF
TRBV29-1	NA	NA	TRBJ2-7	TGCAGCGTTGTAGAGGCGGGGAGCTATGAGCAGTACTTC	CSVVEAGSYEQYF
TRBV9	TRBD2	NA	TRBJ2-1	TGTGCCAGCAGCGTAGGGACTAGCGACATCAATGAGCAGTTCTTC	CASSVGTSDINEQFF
TRBV4-2	NA	NA	TRBJ1-2	TGTGCCAGCAGCCAAGATTGGACAGCAAACTATGGCTACACCTTC	CASSQDWTANYGYTF
TRBV5-4	NA	NA	TRBJ1-2	TGTGCCAGCAGCTTGATCGGCTATGGCTACACCTTC	CASSLIGYGYTF
TRBV5-4	NA	NA	TRBJ1-2	TGTGCCAGCAGCTACCGACAGGAACGGCGTGGCTACACCTTC	CASSYRQERRGYTF
TRBV6-5	TRBD1	NA	TRBJ1-2	TGTGCCAGCAGTTACGGGACAGCGGAAGGCTACACCTTC	CASSYGTAEGYTF
TRBV4-1	TRBD1	NA	TRBJ2-7	TGCGCCAGCAGCTATCGGGACAGCTACGAGCAGTACTTC	CASSYRDSYEQYF
TRBV30	TRBD1	once	TRBJ1-1	TGTGCCTGGAGCAGCCAGGGGGCATGGAACACTGAAGCTTTCTTT	CAWSSQGAWNTEAFF
TRBV5-1	TRBD1	once	TRBJ1-1	TGCGCCAGCAGCTCCCGGGACAGCAGTATGAACACTGAAGCTTTCTTT	CASSSRDSSMNTEAFF
TRBV6-5	TRBD1	NA	TRBJ2-1	TGTGCCGTCCATGGGCAGGGGGTAGGCAATGAGCAGTTCTTC	CAVHGQGVGNEQFF
TRBV15	TRBD1	few	TRBJ1-2	TGTGCCACCAGCAGAGGGGGGACAGTCTATGGCTACACCTTC	CATSRGGTVYGYTF
TRBV2	NA	NA	TRBJ1-6	TGTGCCAGCAGTGAAGGCACAGGCGAACTTTATTCACCCCTCCACTTT	CASSEGTGELYSPLHF
TRBV25-1	NA	NA	TRBJ1-4	TGTGCCAGCACCGGAACAGGAAAACTGTTTTTT	CASTGTGKLFF
TRBV7-9	NA	NA	TRBJ1-1	TGTGCCAGCAGCCCCGGGACACCTAACACTGAAGCTTTCTTT	CASSPGTPNTEAFF
TRBV27	TRBD2	once	TRBJ2-2	TGTGCCAGCAGTCGTCCCGGGACTAGCGGGGGCCTCGGCACCGGGGAGCTGTTTTTT	CASSRPGTSGGLGTGELFF
TRBV5-6	NA	NA	TRBJ2-6	TGTGCCAGCAGCTTAAGTGGAGGCTCCCTCTCTGGGGCCAACGTCCTGACTTTC	CASSLSGGSLSGANVLTF
TRBV21-1	NA	few	TRBJ1-6	TGTGCCAGCAGCATTGACAGGGGTAATTCACCCCTCCACTTT	CASSIDRGNSPLHF
TRBV9	NA	few	TRBJ1-2	TGTGCCAGCAGCGCGGACAGTCGCATCTATGGCTACACCTTC	CASSADSRIYGYTF
TRBV14	NA	NA	TRBJ1-2	TGTGCCAGCAGCCAAGGACGGGGTGGCTACACCTTC	CASSQGRGGYTF
TRBV6-5	TRBD1	NA	TRBJ1-5	TGTGCCAGCAACCCGGGACAGGGGGTCAATCAGCCCCAGCATTTT	CASNPGQGVNQPQHF
TRBV5-4	NA	once	TRBJ1-1	TGTGCCAGCAGCTCCCATGGGCCAATGAACACTGAAGCTTTCTTT	CASSSHGPMNTEAFF
TRBV4-3	NA	NA	TRBJ1-5	TGCGCCAGCAGCCATGCCGACGGGGGGCGAAATCAGCCCCAGCATTTT	CASSHADGGRNQPQHF
TRBV2	TRBD1	once	TRBJ1-6	TGTGCCAGCAGGGTTGACAGGGGAGTGAGTTCACCCCTCCACTTT	CASRVDRGVSSPLHF
TRBV7-9	NA	NA	TRBJ2-3	TGTGCCAGCAGCTTCTCGAGGACAGATACGCAGTATTTT	CASSFSRTDTQYF
TRBV28	NA	NA	TRBJ2-7	TGTGCCAGCACCGGGGGTTCCACCTACGAGCAGTACTTC	CASTGGSTYEQYF
TRBV23-1	NA	NA	TRBJ1-5	TGCGCCAGCAGTCAGCAGGGCCCTACCCACGGGCCCCAGCATTTT	CASSQQGPTHGPQHF
TRBV28	NA	NA	TRBJ2-7	TGTGCCAGCAGTTACGACAGAGCGAGCTACGAGCAGTACTTC	CASSYDRASYEQYF
TRBV19	NA	NA	TRBJ1-5	TGTGCCAGTGGGAGGACGAATCAGCCCCAGCATTTT	CASGRTNQPQHF
TRBV25-1	NA	NA	TRBJ2-7	TGTGCCAGCAGTGATCCCAGTGGCCCCTACGAGCAGTACTTC	CASSDPSGPYEQYF